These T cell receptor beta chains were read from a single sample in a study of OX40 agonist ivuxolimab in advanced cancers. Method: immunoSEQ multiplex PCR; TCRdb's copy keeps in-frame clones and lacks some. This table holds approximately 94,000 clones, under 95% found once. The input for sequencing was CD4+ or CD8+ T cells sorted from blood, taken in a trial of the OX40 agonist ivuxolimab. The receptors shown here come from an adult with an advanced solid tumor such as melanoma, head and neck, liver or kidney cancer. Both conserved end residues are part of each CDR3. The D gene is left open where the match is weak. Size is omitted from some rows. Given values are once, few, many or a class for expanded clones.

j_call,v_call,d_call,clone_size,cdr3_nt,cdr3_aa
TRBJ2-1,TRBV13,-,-,TGTGCCAGCAGCGCCCGAGGTAGCTCGGTGAACGGTGAGCAGTTCTTC,CASSARGSSVNGEQFF
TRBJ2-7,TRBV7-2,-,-,TGTGCCAGCAGCTTAGCCGTTTCCTACGAGCAGTACTTC,CASSLAVSYEQYF
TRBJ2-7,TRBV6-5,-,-,TGTGCCAGCAGGCTAAACGAGCAGTACTTC,CASRLNEQYF
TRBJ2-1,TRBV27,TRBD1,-,TGTGCCAGCAGTTTAGGGAGGACAGGGGAGCAGTTCTTC,CASSLGRTGEQFF
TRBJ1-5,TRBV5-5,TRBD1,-,TGTGCCAGCAGCCCTACCGGACAGGGCTATCAGCCCCAGCATTTT,CASSPTGQGYQPQHF
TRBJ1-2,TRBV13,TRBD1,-,TGTGCCAGCAGCGCCGGACAGGGGGCGAGTGAAACTAACTATGGCTACACCTTC,CASSAGQGASETNYGYTF
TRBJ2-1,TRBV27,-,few,TGTGCCAGCAGCAGGGGAAGGGCCAATCAGCAGTTCTTC,CASSRGRANQQFF
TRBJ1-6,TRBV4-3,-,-,TGCGCCAGCAGCCAAGAATCTAACGGAAATTCACCCCTCCACTTT,CASSQESNGNSPLHF
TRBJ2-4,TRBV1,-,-,TGCACCAGCAGCCATCACAAGGTGGTAGGGGACAGGGTGGCCAAAAACATTCAGTACTTC,CTSSHHKVVGDRVAKNIQYF
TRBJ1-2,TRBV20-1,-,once,TGCAGTGCTATGAGTTATGGCTACACCTTC,CSAMSYGYTF
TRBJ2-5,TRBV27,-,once,TGTGCCAGCAGTTTAGCCCGAGACAGAGAGACCCAGTACTTC,CASSLARDRETQYF
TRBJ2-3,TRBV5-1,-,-,TGCGCCAGCAGCTTGGGGGGGACGCAGTATTTT,CASSLGGTQYF
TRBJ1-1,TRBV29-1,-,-,TGCAGCGTCCTGAACCCCGGGACTTGGTACACTGAAGCTTTCTTT,CSVLNPGTWYTEAFF
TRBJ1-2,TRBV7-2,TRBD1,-,TGTGCCAGCAGCTCAAGCCCCAGTGGACAGGGTGGCACCTTC,CASSSSPSGQGGTF
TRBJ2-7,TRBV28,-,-,TGTGCCAGCAGTCTACAGGGAATCCCCTACGAGCAGTACTTC,CASSLQGIPYEQYF
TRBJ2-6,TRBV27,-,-,TGTGCCAGCAGTCGGCCGTCCTCTGGGGCCAACGTCCTGACTTTC,CASSRPSSGANVLTF
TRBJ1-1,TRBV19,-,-,TGTGCCAGTAGTTTATATCCTGAAGCTTTCTTT,CASSLYPEAFF
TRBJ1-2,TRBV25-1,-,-,TGTGCCAGCAGTGAATCTTATGGGACGAAGGGCTACACCTTC,CASSESYGTKGYTF
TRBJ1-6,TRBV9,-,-,TGTGCCAGCAGCCCCCAGGCAGGGGACTATAATTCACCCCTCCACTTT,CASSPQAGDYNSPLHF
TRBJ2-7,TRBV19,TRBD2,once,TGTGCCAGTAGCCCGGGACTAGCGGAATACGAGCAGTACTTC,CASSPGLAEYEQYF
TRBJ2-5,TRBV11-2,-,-,TGTGCCAGCAGCTTAGGGGCGGGGGCCCGGGAGACCCAGTACTTC,CASSLGAGARETQYF
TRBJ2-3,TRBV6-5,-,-,TGTGCCAGCAGTTACAGTGAGGGGCGCACAGATACGCAGTATTTT,CASSYSEGRTDTQYF
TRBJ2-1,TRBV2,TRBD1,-,TGTGCCAGCCTTGGGGACAGGACCACAACCTACCGGCTTTGGAATGAGCAGTTCTTC,CASLGDRTTTYRLWNEQFF
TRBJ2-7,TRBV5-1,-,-,TGCGCCAGCAGCCTGACTTCTAGCTACGAGCAGTACTTC,CASSLTSSYEQYF
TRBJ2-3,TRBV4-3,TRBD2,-,TGCGCCAGCAGCCAAGCAACTAGCGGGGCTAGCACAGATACGCAGTATTTT,CASSQATSGASTDTQYF
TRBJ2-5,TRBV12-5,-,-,TGTGCTAGTGGTTTGGTAATACGGGAATGGGAGACCCAGTACTTC,CASGLVIREWETQYF